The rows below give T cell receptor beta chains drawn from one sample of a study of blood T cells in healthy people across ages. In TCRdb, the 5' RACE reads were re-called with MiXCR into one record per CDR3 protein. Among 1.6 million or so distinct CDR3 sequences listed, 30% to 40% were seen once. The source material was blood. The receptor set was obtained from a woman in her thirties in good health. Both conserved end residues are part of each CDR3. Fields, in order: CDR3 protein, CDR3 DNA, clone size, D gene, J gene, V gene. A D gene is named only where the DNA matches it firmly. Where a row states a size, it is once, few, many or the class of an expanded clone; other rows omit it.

CDR3: CASSPTPGLLPTDTQYF; DNA: TGTGCCAGCAGCCCCACGCCGGGACTCCTCCCCACAGATACGCAGTATTTT; size: NA; D: NA; J: TRBJ2-3; V: TRBV21-1
CDR3: CAISGEDRGRPNYGYTF; DNA: TGTGCCATCAGTGGCGAGGACAGGGGTCGACCTAACTATGGCTACACCTTC; size: NA; D: TRBD1; J: TRBJ1-2; V: TRBV10-3
CDR3: CSASPGQPQHF; DNA: TGCAGTGCTAGTCCCGGTCAGCCCCAGCATTTT; size: NA; D: NA; J: TRBJ1-5; V: TRBV20-1
CDR3: CSAARPHGTEAFF; DNA: TGCAGTGCTGCCCGGCCCCACGGCACTGAAGCTTTCTTT; size: NA; D: NA; J: TRBJ1-1; V: TRBV20-1
CDR3: CAWSTGQGDYEQYF; DNA: TGTGCCTGGAGTACTGGACAGGGAGACTACGAGCAGTACTTC; size: few; D: TRBD1; J: TRBJ2-7; V: TRBV30
CDR3: CASSQDITGPYNEQFF; DNA: TGCGCCAGCAGCCAAGATATAACAGGCCCCTACAATGAGCAGTTCTTC; size: few; D: NA; J: TRBJ2-1; V: TRBV4-1
CDR3: CASSPDVLWYEQYF; DNA: TGTGCCAGCAGCCCGGACGTCCTTTGGTACGAGCAGTACTTC; size: NA; D: NA; J: TRBJ2-7; V: TRBV7-9
CDR3: CASSPPTAKKQYF; DNA: TGTGCCAGCAGCCCCCCGACGGCTAAAAAGCAGTACTTC; size: few; D: NA; J: TRBJ2-7; V: TRBV6-6
CDR3: CASSQFSDRGGSNYGHTF; DNA: TGCGCCAGCAGCCAATTCTCGGACAGGGGAGGGAGCAACTATGGCCACACCTTC; size: NA; D: TRBD1; J: TRBJ1-2; V: TRBV4-1
CDR3: CSARITGGRFEQYF; DNA: TGCAGTGCTAGGATTACCGGGGGGCGCTTTGAGCAGTACTTC; size: NA; D: NA; J: TRBJ2-7; V: TRBV20-1
CDR3: CASSEPGRANYGYTF; DNA: TGTGCTAGCAGTGAACCCGGGCGAGCTAACTATGGCTACACCTTC; size: NA; D: NA; J: TRBJ1-2; V: TRBV2
CDR3: CSASFFGGQGNYEQYF; DNA: TGCAGTGCTAGTTTTTTTGGGGGGCAGGGAAACTACGAGCAGTACTTC; size: few; D: NA; J: TRBJ2-7; V: TRBV20-1
CDR3: CASNTENQPQHF; DNA: TGTGCCAGCAATACCGAAAATCAGCCCCAGCATTTT; size: NA; D: NA; J: TRBJ1-5; V: TRBV6-1
CDR3: CASSPASGPSGRNEQFF; DNA: TGCGCCAGCAGCCCCGCTAGCGGGCCTAGCGGGAGAAATGAGCAGTTCTTC; size: few; D: TRBD2; J: TRBJ2-1; V: TRBV5-1
CDR3: CAGSQVPETQYF; DNA: TGTGCCGGCAGCCAAGTCCCAGAGACCCAGTACTTC; size: NA; D: NA; J: TRBJ2-5; V: TRBV3-1
CDR3: CASAKAGGYNEQFF; DNA: TGCGCCAGCGCCAAAGCGGGAGGGTACAATGAGCAGTTCTTC; size: NA; D: TRBD2; J: TRBJ2-1; V: TRBV5-1
CDR3: CASRPSSGVDDEQFF; DNA: TGTGCCAGCAGGCCCTCTAGCGGGGTGGATGATGAGCAGTTCTTC; size: NA; D: TRBD2; J: TRBJ2-1; V: TRBV12-3/TRBV12-4
CDR3: CASSPGTASCEQYF; DNA: TGCGCCAGCAGCCCTGGGACGGCGTCCTGCGAGCAGTACTTC; size: NA; D: NA; J: TRBJ2-7; V: TRBV4-1
CDR3: CSASRDSYSNQPQHF; DNA: TGCAGTGCTAGCCGGGACAGCTATAGCAATCAGCCCCAGCATTTT; size: NA; D: TRBD1; J: TRBJ1-5; V: TRBV20-1
CDR3: CASSPTDRVFYEQYF; DNA: TGCGCCAGCAGCCCCACCGACAGGGTGTTCTACGAGCAGTACTTC; size: few; D: TRBD1; J: TRBJ2-7; V: TRBV4-1
CDR3: CSASVLAPYNEQFF; DNA: TGCAGTGCTAGCGTGCTAGCCCCCTACAATGAGCAGTTCTTC; size: NA; D: NA; J: TRBJ2-1; V: TRBV20-1
CDR3: CASSIITGANVLTF; DNA: TGTGCCAGCAGTATAATTACTGGGGCCAACGTCCTGACTTTC; size: NA; D: NA; J: TRBJ2-6; V: TRBV27
CDR3: CASSLGGSNEKLFF; DNA: TGTGCCAGCAGCTTGGGGGGCAGTAATGAAAAACTGTTTTTT; size: many; D: NA; J: TRBJ1-4; V: TRBV7-9
CDR3: CSVVILSGLRNEQFF; DNA: TGCAGCGTTGTTATCCTGAGCGGGCTTCGGAATGAGCAGTTCTTC; size: many; D: NA; J: TRBJ2-1; V: TRBV29-1
CDR3: CASSQTARVSPLHF; DNA: TGTGCCAGCAGCCAAACGGCCCGCGTTTCACCCCTCCACTTT; size: NA; D: NA; J: TRBJ1-6; V: TRBV14
CDR3: CSVESIAARRYGYTF; DNA: TGCAGCGTTGAATCAATAGCGGCCAGGCGCTATGGCTACACCTTC; size: many; D: NA; J: TRBJ1-2; V: TRBV29-1
CDR3: CATSDNGLAADTQYF; DNA: TGTGCCACCAGTGATAATGGACTAGCGGCAGATACGCAGTATTTT; size: NA; D: TRBD2; J: TRBJ2-3; V: TRBV24-1